This entry concerns a single TCR beta chain. The data were produced by immunoSEQ multiplex PCR, yet TCRdb's version contains in-frame clones alone and is incomplete. The repertoire holds 90,000 to 140,000 clones, more than 85% seen once, with over 3% in the top ten. Germline V gives CDR1 LNHDA, CDR2 SQIVND (reference sequence). Between the trimmed V and J ends, which lost 4 bases and 1 base, there was a span of 7 bases. CDR3 length equals 13 residues. The record originates from a study of cytomegalovirus exposure and HLA in healthy donors. Sample: PBMCs. The genes are TRBV19 and TRBJ1-1; D gene unclear. The sequence derives from a woman aged 18 to 35 in good health and CMV-seropositive. CDR3 DNA: TGTGCCAGTAGTAGCCTCGGGAACACTGAAGCTTTCTTT. Its protein is CASSSLGNTEAFF.